The T cell receptor (beta chain) described here comes from a study of regulatory T cells in long-lasting Graves disease. The ends were cut back, 9 bases at V and 7 bases at J, with 15 bases in the middle. This CDR3 is 12 amino acids long. Germline assignment: CDR1 MNHEY and CDR2 SMNVEV (reference sequence). Building of the TCR beta libraries involved iRepertoire HTBI primers and Arm-PCR of CDR3 regions. TCRdb re-called the multiplex PCR reads with MiXCR, one entry per CDR3 protein. The sample has 350,000 to 500,000 distinct CDR3 sequences, about a sixth seen once. The sample's time point: newly diagnosed GD, antithyroid drugs for less than 3 months. PBMCs were the source of the RNA used for TCR sequencing. In its sample, this clonotype was seen many times. These data were also reused for a study on T cells in Graves' hyperthyroidism and ophthalmopathy. That source reports: Diagnosis relied on clinical symptoms, serum thyroxine and TRAb, thyroid ultrasound and orbital computed tomography.

The chain couples TRBV27 to TRBJ1-1, with D possibly matching TRBD1 (5 bases). The clonotype comes from a woman in her twenties or thirties with Graves disease. The sample was peripheral blood mononuclear cells (PBMCs), taken at new diagnosis, from a patient treated with antithyroid drugs. The CDR3 region is CASPTRRGEAFF. The DNA of the CDR3 is TGTGCCAGTCCTACCCGGAGGGGTGAAGCTTTCTTT.